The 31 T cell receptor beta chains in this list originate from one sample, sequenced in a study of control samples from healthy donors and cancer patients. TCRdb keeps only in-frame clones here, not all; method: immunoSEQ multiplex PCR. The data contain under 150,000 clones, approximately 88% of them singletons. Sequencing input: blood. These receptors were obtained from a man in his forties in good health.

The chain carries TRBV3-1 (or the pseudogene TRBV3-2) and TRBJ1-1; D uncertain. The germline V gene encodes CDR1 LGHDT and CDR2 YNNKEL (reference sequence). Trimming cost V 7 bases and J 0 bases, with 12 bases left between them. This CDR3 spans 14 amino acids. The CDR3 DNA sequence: TGTGCCAGCACCCCCCAGGTTATGAACACTGAAGCTTTCTTT. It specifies CASTPQVMNTEAFF.

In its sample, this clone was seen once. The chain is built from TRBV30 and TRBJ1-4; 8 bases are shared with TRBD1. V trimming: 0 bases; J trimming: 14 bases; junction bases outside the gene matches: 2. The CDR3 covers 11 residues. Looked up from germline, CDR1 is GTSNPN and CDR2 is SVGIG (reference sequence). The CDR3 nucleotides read TGTGCCTGGAGTGTACGGGACAGGCTGTTTTTT. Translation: CAWSVRDRLFF. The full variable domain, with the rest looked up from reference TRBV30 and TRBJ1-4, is SQTIHQWPATLVQPVGSPLSLECTVEGTSNPNLYWYRQAAGRGLQLLFYSVGIGQISSEVPQNLSASRPQDRQFILSSKKLLLSDSGFYLCAWSVRDRLFFGSGTQLSVL.

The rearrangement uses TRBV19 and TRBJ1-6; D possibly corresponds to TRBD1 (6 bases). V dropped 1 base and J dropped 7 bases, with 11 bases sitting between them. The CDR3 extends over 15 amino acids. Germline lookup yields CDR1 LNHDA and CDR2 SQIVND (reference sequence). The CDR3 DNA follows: TGTGCCAGTAGTATAGGAAGGGGGGTGAATTCACCCCTCCACTTT. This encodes CASSIGRGVNSPLHF.

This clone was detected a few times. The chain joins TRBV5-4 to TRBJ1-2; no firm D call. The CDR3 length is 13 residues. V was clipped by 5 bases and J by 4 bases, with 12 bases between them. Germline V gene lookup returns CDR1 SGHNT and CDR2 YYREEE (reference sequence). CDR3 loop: CASSLDGSYGYTF. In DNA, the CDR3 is TGTGCCAGCAGTCTAGACGGCTCCTATGGCTACACCTTC. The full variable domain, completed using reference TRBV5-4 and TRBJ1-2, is ETGVTQSPTHLIKTRGQQVTLRCSSQSGHNTVSWYQQALGQGPQFIFQYYREEENGRGNFPPRFSGLQFPNYSSELNVNALELDDSALYLCASSLDGSYGYTFGSGTRLTVV.

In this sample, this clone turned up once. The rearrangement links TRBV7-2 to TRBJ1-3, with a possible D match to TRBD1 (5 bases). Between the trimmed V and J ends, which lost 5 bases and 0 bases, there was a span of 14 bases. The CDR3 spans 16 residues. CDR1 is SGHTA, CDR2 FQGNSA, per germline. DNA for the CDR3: TGTGCCAGCAGCCCCTCCAGGGCACACTCTGGAAACACCATATATTTT. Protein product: CASSPSRAHSGNTIYF.

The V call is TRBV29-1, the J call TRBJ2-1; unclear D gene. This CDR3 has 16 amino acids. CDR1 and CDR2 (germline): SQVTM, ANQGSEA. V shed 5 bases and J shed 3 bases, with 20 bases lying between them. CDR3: CSVTLRWLRSYNEQFF. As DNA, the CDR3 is TGCAGCGTTACCCTCAGGTGGCTACGTAGCTACAATGAGCAGTTCTTC.

The chain's CDR3 is CASSSRENYNSPLHF. The CDR3 DNA is TGTGCCAGCAGTTCCAGGGAGAACTATAATTCACCCCTCCACTTT. The V call is TRBV27, the J call TRBJ1-6; D may be TRBD1 (5 bases). V shed 4 bases and J shed 3 bases, with 10 bases lying between them. From germline, CDR1 is MNHEY and CDR2 SMNVEV (reference sequence). The CDR3 covers 15 residues.

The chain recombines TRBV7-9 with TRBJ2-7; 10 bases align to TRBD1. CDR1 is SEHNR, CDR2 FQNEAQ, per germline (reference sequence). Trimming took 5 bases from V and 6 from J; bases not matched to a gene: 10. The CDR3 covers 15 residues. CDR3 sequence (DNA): TGTGCCAGCAGCCCTCGGGACAGGGGATCGGTCGAGCAGTACTTC. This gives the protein CASSPRDRGSVEQYF.

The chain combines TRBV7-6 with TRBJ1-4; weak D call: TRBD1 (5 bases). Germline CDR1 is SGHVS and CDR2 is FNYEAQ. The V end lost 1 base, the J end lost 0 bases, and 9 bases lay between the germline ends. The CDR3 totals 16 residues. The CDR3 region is CASSLGRGPTNEKLFF. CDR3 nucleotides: TGTGCCAGCAGCTTAGGGCGGGGCCCAACTAATGAAAAACTGTTTTTT.

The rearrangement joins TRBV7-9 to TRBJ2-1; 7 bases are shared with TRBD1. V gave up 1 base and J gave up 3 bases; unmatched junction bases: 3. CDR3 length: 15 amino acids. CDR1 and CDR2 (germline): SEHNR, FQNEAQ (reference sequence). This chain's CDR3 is CASSLDRGSYNEQFF. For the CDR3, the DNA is TGTGCCAGCAGCTTAGACAGGGGTAGCTACAATGAGCAGTTCTTC.

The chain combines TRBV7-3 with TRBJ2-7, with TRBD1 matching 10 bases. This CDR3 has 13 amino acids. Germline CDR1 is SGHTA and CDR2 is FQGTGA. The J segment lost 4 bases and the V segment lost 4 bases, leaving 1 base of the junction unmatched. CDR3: CASSWDRGYEQYF. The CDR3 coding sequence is TGTGCCAGCAGCTGGGACAGGGGATACGAGCAGTACTTC.

The CDR3 region has the DNA TGTGCCACCTGGCTCGGACGGGACAATCAGCCCCAGCATTTT. This translates into CATWLGRDNQPQHF. The V gene is TRBV10-3, the J gene TRBJ1-5; D ambiguous. The V gene's germline CDR1 is ENHRY and CDR2 SYGVKD. V shed 10 bases and J shed 3 bases, with 16 bases lying between them. CDR3 size: 14 residues.

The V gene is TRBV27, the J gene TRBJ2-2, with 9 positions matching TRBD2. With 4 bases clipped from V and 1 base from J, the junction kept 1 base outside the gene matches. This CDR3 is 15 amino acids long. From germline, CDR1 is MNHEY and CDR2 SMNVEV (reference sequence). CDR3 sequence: CASSWTSENTGELFF. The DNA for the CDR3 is TGTGCCAGCAGTTGGACTAGCGAGAACACCGGGGAGCTGTTTTTT.

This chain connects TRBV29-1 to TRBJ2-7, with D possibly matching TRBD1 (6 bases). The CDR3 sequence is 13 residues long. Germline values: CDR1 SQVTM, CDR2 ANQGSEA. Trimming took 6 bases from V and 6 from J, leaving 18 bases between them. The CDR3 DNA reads TGCAGCGTCGCGACAGGCGCCATCGGCGAGCAGTACTTC. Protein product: CSVATGAIGEQYF.

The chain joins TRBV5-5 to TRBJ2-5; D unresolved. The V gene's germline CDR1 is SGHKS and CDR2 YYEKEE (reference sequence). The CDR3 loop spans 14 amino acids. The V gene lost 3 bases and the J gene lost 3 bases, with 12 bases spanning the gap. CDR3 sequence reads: CASSYRPSKETQYF. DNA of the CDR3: TGTGCCAGCAGCTACCGCCCCAGTAAAGAGACCCAGTACTTC.

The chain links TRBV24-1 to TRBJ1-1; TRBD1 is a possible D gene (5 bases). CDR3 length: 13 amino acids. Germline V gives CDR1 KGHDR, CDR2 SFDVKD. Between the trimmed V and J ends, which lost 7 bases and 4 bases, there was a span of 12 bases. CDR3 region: CATRGVGGTEAFF. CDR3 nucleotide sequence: TGTGCCACCAGGGGGGTGGGGGGCACTGAAGCTTTCTTT.

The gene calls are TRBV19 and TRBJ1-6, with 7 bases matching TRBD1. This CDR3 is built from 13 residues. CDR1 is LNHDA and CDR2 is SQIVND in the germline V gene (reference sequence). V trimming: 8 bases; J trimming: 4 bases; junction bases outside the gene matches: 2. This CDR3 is CASSQGYNSPLHF. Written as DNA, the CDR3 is TGTGCCAGTTCACAGGGGTATAATTCACCCCTCCACTTT.

CDR3 amino acids: CASSQGQIYTF. The CDR3 nucleotides are TGCGCCAGCAGCCAGGGACAGATCTACACCTTC. The chain uses TRBV4-3 and TRBJ1-2, with 7 bases that match TRBD1. Germline-derived CDR1 and CDR2 are LGHNA and YSLEER. This CDR3 is built from 11 residues. After removal of 3 bases from V and 10 bases from J, the junction contained 2 bases not matched to a gene.

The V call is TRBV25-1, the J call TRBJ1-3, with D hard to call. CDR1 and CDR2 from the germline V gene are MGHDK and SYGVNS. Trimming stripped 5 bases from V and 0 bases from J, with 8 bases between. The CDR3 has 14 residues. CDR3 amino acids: CASSQSSSGNTIYF. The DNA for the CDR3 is TGTGCCAGCAGTCAGTCAAGCTCTGGAAACACCATATATTTT.

The CDR3 loop is CACPTGGAGNTIYF. CDR3 coding DNA: TGTGCCTGCCCAACTGGGGGGGCTGGAAACACCATATATTTT. The V and J genes are TRBV30 and TRBJ1-3; a weak D match, TRBD1 (5 bases). The V and J ends lost 6 bases and 2 bases respectively, with 14 bases between them. The germline V gene has CDR1 GTSNPN and CDR2 SVGIG (reference sequence). This CDR3 has 14 amino acids.

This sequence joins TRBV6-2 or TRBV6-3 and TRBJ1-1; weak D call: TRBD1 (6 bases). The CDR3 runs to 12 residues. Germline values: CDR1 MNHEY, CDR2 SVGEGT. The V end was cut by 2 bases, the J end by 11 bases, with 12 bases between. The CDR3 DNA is TGTGCCAGCAGTTACCTGGGGGCTTCGGCTTTCTTT. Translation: CASSYLGASAFF.

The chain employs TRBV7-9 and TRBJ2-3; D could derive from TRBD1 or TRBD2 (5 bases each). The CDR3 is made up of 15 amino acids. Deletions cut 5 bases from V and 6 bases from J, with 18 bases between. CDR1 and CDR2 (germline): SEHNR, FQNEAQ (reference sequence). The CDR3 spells CASSARDGRRDTQYF. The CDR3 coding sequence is TGTGCCAGCAGCGCCCGGGACGGGCGAAGGGATACGCAGTATTTT.

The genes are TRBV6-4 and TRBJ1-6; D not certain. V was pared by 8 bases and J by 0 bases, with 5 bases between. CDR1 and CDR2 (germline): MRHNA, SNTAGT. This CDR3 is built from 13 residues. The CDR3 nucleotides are TGTGCCAGCCGGAGCTCCTATAATTCACCCCTCCACTTT. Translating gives CASRSSYNSPLHF.

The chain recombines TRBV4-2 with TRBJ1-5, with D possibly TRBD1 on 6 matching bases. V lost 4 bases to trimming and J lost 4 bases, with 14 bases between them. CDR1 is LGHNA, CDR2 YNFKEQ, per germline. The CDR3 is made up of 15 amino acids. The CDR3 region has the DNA TGTGCCAGCAGCCGAGAGGACAGAGAGAATCAGCCCCAGCATTTT. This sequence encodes CASSREDRENQPQHF.

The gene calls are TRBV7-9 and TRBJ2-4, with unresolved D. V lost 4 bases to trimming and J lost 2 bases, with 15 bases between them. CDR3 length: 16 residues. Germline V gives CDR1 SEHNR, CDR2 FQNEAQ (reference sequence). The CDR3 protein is CASSSPLGFSKNIQYF. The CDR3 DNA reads TGTGCCAGCAGCTCCCCCCTTGGGTTTTCCAAAAACATTCAGTACTTC.

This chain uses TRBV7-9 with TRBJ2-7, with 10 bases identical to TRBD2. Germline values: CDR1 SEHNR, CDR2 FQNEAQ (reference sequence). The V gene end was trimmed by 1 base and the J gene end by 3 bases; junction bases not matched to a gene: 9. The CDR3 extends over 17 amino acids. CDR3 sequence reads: CASSLGGGASGGYEQYF. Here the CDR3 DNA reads TGTGCCAGCAGCTTAGGAGGTGGGGCTAGCGGGGGCTACGAGCAGTACTTC.

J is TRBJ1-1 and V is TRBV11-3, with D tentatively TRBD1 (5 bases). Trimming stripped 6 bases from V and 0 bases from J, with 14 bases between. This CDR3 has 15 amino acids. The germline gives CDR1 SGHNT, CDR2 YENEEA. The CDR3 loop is CASSIHQGLNTEAFF. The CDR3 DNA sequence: TGTGCCAGCAGTATACATCAGGGCTTGAACACTGAAGCTTTCTTT. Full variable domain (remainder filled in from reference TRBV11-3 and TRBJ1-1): EAGVVQSPRYKIIEKKQPVAFWCNPISGHNTLYWYLQNLGQGPELLIRYENEEAVDDSQLPKDRFSAERLKGVDSTLKIQPAELGDSAVYLCASSIHQGLNTEAFFGQGTRLTVV.

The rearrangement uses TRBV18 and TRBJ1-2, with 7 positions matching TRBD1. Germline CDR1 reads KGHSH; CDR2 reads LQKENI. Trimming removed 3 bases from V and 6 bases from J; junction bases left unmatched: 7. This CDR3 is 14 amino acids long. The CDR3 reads CASSPTTGDDGYTF. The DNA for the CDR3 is TGTGCCAGCTCACCTACTACAGGGGACGATGGCTACACCTTC.

In DNA form, the CDR3 reads TGCGCCAGCAGCACGACAGGGGGCACAGATACGCAGTATTTT. It yields the protein CASSTTGGTDTQYF. V gene TRBV5-1 combines with J gene TRBJ2-3; the match to TRBD1 covers 8 bases. CDR1 and CDR2 (germline): SGHRS, YFSETQ. The CDR3 has 14 amino acids. Losses at the gene ends were 4 bases for V and 1 base for J; bases not matched to a gene: 2.

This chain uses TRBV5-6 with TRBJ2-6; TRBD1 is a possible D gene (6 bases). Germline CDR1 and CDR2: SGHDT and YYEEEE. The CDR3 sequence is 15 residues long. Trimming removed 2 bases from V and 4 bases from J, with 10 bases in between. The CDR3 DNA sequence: TGTGCCAGCAGCTTTACAGGGTCAGGGGCCAACGTCCTGACTTTC. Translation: CASSFTGSGANVLTF.

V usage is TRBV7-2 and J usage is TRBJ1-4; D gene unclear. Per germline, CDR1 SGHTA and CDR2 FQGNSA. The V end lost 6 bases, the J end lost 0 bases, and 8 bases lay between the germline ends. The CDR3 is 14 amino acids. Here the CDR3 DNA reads TGTGCCAGCAGTCCAGTTGCAACTAATGAAAAACTGTTTTTT. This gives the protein CASSPVATNEKLFF.